The 5 T cell receptor beta chains presented below share a single source sample, sequenced in a study of vaccination and CD4 T cells after COVID-19. Sequenced with the Oncomine TCR Beta short-read assay was DNA taken from cultured CD4+ T cells. From the PCR reads, TCRdb called clonotypes with MiXCR, one entry per CDR3 protein. This table holds roughly 8,400 distinct CDR3 sequences, approximately 61% found once. Their specific antigens are unknown. Indicated treatment: roughly nine-day PBMC culture with coronavirus spike peptide pools or control peptides (ViraFEST assay). The sequences come from cultured CD4+ T cells from blood, collected after SARS-CoV-2 vaccination. These receptors all come from a human donor with COVID-19.

CDR3 nucleotides: TGTGCCAGCAGTGAATCCCAGGTCACAGATACGCAGTATTTT. Amino acid sequence: CASSESQVTDTQYF. The chain has TRBV2 and TRBJ2-3, with D unclear. Germline lookup yields CDR1 SNHLY and CDR2 FYNNEI. The CDR3 spans 14 residues. V lost 2 bases to trimming and J lost 2 bases, with 8 bases between them.

The gene calls are TRBV10-1 and TRBJ2-5; D is possibly TRBD1 (5 bases). The germline gives CDR1 WNHNN, CDR2 SYGVQD (reference sequence). V lost 3 bases and J 3 bases, leaving 11 bases between the germline ends. This CDR3 spans 14 amino acids. The CDR3, as DNA: TGCGCCAGCAGTGAAGGCGGCAGGGAAGAGACCCAGTACTTC. Protein product: CASSEGGREETQYF.

In this sample, this clonotype turned up once. The chain joins TRBV5-4 to TRBJ2-5; 13 bases map to TRBD2. The CDR3 is made up of 16 amino acids. Germline V gene lookup returns CDR1 SGHNT and CDR2 YYREEE (reference sequence). Trimming at V came to 2 bases and at J to 5 bases, leaving 6 bases not matched to a gene. CDR3 DNA sequence: TGTGCCAGCAGCTTATTGACTAGCGGGGGGCGGGAGACCCAGTACTTC. Its translation: CASSLLTSGGRETQYF. Complete variable domain (other parts from reference TRBV5-4 and TRBJ2-5): ETGVTQSPTHLIKTRGQQVTLRCSSQSGHNTVSWYQQALGQGPQFIFQYYREEENGRGNFPPRFSGLQFPNYSSELNVNALELDDSALYLCASSLLTSGGRETQYFGPGTRLLVL.

The rearrangement joins TRBV20-1 to TRBJ1-2; 7 bases agree with TRBD1. The CDR3 consists of 15 residues. V lost 0 bases and J lost 8; bases outside the gene matches: 12. Germline CDR1 DFQATT, CDR2 SNEGSKA (reference sequence). CDR3: CSARDSRGPWEGYTF. CDR3 sequence (DNA): TGCAGTGCTAGAGATTCAAGGGGGCCCTGGGAAGGCTACACCTTC.

The chain joins TRBV7-2 to TRBJ2-7; TRBD1 aligns across 9 bases. CDR1 is SGHTA, CDR2 FQGNSA, per germline. This CDR3 region has 15 residues. Trimming cost V 7 bases and J 5 bases; bases outside gene matches: 12. The CDR3 protein is CASTEQGQGRDEQYF. The CDR3 DNA sequence: TGTGCCAGCACAGAACAAGGACAGGGGAGGGACGAGCAGTACTTC.